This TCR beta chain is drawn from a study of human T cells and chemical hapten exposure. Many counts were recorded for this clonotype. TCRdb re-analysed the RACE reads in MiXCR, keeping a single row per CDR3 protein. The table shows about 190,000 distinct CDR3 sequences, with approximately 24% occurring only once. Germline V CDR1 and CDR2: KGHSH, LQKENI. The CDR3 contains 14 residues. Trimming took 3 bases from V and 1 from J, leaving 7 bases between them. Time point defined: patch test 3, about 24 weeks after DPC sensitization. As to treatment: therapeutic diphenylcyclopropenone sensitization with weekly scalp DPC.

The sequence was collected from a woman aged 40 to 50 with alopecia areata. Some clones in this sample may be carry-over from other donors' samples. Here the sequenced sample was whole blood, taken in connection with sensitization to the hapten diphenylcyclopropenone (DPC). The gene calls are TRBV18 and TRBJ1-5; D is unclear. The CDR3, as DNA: TGTGCCAGCTCACCCCAGATCAGCAATCAGCCCCAGCATTTT. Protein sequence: CASSPQISNQPQHF. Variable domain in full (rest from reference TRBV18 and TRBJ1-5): NAGVMQNPRHLVRRRGQEARLRCSPMKGHSHVYWYRQLPEEGLKFMVYLQKENIIDESGMPKERFSAEFPKEGPSILRIQQVVRGDSAAYFCASSPQISNQPQHFGDGTRLSIL.